This record covers a single T cell receptor (beta chain). The data are from a study of blood T cell repertoires in COVID-19. Study details: There were acute and convalescent COVID-19 samples, and they came from the United States, Italy and Spain. The analysed material was cDNA or gDNA that came from T cells, B-cell-depleted T cells, or PBMCs.

The CDR3 has 14 amino acids. Germline-derived CDR1 and CDR2 are SEHNR and FQNEAQ (reference sequence). J was trimmed by 7 bases and V by 5 bases; bases with no gene match: 10. Study processing details: How many nucleated cells were present was estimated from reference gene primer amplification. Profiled with immunoSEQ multiplex PCR; TCRdb holds only in-frame clones, not every one. That table supplies the V and J calls and clone size; D and trimming were determined from the DNA. The sample has 230,000 or so clones; approximately 84% are singletons. In assigning cohorts, the study relied on participant-reported clinical history.

Material for sequencing was PBMCs or T cells enriched from blood (not recorded which). The sequence was collected from a woman aged 45 to 65 who had been exposed to COVID-19. The chain joins TRBV7-9 to TRBJ1-1; 7 positions match TRBD1. CDR3 nucleotides: TGTGCCAGCAGCCCCGGGACAGAGTTTGGTGAAGCTTTCTTT. Protein product: CASSPGTEFGEAFF.